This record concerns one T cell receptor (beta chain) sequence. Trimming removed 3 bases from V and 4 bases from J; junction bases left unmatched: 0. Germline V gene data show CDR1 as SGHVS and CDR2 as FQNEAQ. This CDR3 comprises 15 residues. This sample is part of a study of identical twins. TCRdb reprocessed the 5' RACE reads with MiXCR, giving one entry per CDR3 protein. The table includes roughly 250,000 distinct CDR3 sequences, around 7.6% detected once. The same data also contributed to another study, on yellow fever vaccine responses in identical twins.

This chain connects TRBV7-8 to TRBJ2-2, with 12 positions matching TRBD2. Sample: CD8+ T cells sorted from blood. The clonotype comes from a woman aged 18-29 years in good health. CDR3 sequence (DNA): TGTGCCAGCAGCTTGGGACTAGCGGGCACCGGGGAGCTGTTTTTT. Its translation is CASSLGLAGTGELFF.